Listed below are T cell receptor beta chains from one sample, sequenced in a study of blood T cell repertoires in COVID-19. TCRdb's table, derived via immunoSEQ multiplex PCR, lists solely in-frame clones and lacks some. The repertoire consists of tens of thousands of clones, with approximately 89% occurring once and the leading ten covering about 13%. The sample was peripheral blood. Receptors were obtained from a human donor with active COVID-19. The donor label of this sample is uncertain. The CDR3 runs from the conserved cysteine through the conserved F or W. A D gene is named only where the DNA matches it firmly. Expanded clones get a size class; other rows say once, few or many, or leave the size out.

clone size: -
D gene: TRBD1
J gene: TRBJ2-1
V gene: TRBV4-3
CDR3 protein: CASSPDRYDEQFF
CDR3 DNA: TGCGCCAGCAGCCCGGACAGGTACGATGAGCAGTTCTTC

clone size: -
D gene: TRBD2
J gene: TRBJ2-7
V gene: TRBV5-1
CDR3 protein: CASSLLAGVQSLGEQYF
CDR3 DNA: TGCGCCAGCAGCTTGCTAGCGGGAGTTCAATCCCTGGGTGAGCAGTACTTC

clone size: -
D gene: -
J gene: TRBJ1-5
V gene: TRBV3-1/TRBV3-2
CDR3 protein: CASSQSSQPQHF
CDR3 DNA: TGTGCCAGCAGCCAATCTTCTCAGCCCCAGCATTTT

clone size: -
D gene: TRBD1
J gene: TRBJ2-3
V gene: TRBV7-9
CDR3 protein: CASSLASGQGTDTQYF
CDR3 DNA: TGTGCCAGCAGCCTCGCGTCGGGACAGGGAACAGATACGCAGTATTTT

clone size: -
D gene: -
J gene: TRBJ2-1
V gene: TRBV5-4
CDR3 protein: CASSLQGPGDHEQFF
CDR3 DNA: TGTGCCAGCAGCTTGCAGGGGCCCGGGGATCATGAGCAGTTCTTC

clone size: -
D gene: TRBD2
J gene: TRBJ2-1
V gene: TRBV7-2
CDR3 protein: CASSSDLGRETYNEQFF
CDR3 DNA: TGTGCCAGCAGCTCCGACCTAGGGCGGGAGACCTACAATGAGCAGTTCTTC

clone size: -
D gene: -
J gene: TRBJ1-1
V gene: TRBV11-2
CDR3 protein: CASRRYGVTEAFF
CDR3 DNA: TGTGCCAGCAGACGATACGGGGTCACTGAAGCTTTCTTT

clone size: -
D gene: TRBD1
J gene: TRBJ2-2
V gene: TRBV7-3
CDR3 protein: CASSAPQKGQGAIGELFF
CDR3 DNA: TGTGCCAGCAGCGCCCCCCAGAAGGGACAGGGGGCTATCGGGGAGCTGTTTTTT

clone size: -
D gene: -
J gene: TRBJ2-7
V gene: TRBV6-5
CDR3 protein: CASISRSSGYEQYF
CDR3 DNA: TGTGCCAGCATATCTAGATCGTCGGGATACGAGCAGTACTTC

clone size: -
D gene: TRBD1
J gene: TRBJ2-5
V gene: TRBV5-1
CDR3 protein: CASSARGTGGETQYF
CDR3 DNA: TGCGCCAGCAGCGCGCGCGGGACAGGGGGTGAGACCCAGTACTTC

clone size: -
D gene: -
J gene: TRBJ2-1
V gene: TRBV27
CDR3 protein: CASGAGRGSIPVNNEQFF
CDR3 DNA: TGTGCCAGCGGTGCCGGGAGAGGATCCATCCCGGTTAACAATGAGCAGTTCTTC

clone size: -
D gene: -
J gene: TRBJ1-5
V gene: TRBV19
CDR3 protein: CASSARRDPKQPQHF
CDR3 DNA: TGTGCCAGTAGTGCACGCAGGGATCCTAAACAGCCCCAGCATTTT

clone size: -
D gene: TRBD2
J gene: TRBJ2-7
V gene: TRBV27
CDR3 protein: CASSPRLAYEQYF
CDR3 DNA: TGTGCCAGCAGTCCTAGACTAGCGTACGAGCAGTACTTC

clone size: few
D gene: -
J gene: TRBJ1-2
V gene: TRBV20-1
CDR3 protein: CSARDSRGYTF
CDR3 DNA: TGCAGTGCTAGAGATTCCCGGGGCTACACCTTC

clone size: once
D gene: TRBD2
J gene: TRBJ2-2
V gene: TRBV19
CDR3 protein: CASSILLASNTGELFF
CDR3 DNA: TGTGCCAGTAGTATATTACTAGCGTCGAACACCGGGGAGCTGTTTTTT

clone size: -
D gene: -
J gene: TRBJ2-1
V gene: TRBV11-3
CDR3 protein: CASSLLRSSYNEQFF
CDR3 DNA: TGTGCCAGCAGCTTACTGAGAAGCTCCTACAATGAGCAGTTCTTC

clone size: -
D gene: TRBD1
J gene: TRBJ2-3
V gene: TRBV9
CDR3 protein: CASSGGTGWGDTQYF
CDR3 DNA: TGTGCCAGCAGCGGGGGGACAGGGTGGGGAGATACGCAGTATTTT

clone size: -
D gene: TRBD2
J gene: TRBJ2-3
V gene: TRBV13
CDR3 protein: CASTPGRESSEDTQYF
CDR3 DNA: TGTGCCAGCACCCCAGGGCGGGAGAGTTCAGAAGATACGCAGTATTTT

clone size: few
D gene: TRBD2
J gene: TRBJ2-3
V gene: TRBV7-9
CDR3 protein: CASSSGTSGTNTQYF
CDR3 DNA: TGTGCCAGCAGCTCCGGGACTAGCGGAACGAATACGCAGTATTTT

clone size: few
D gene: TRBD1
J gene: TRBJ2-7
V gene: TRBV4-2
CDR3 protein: CASSQSGTGAYEQYF
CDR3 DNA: TGTGCCAGCAGCCAATCCGGGACAGGAGCCTACGAGCAGTACTTC

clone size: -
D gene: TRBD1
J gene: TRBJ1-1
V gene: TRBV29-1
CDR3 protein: CSVGQLNTEAFF
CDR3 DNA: TGCAGCGTGGGACAGTTGAACACTGAAGCTTTCTTT

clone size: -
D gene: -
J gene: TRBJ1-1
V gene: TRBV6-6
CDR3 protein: CASSYTGRGEAFF
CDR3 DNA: TGTGCCAGCAGTTACACAGGGCGCGGTGAAGCTTTCTTT

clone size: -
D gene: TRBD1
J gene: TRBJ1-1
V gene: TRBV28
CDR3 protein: CASRGQGINTEAFF
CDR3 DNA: TGTGCCAGCCGGGGACAGGGGATCAACACTGAAGCTTTCTTT

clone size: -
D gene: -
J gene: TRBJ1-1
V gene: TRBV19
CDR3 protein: CASSIGSGSEAFF
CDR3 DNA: TGTGCCAGTAGTATAGGGTCCGGGTCTGAAGCTTTCTTT

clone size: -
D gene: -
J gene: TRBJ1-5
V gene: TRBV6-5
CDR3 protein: CASRYQGYQPQHF
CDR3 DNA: TGTGCCAGCAGGTATCAGGGATACCAGCCCCAGCATTTT

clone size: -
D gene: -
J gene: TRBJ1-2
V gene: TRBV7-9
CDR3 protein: CASSLPDRESKTNYGYTF
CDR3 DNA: TGTGCCAGCAGCTTACCGGACAGAGAAAGCAAAACCAACTATGGCTACACCTTC

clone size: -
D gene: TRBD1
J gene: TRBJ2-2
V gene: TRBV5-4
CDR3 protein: CASSLDRGTGELFF
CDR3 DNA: TGTGCCAGCAGCTTGGACAGGGGTACCGGGGAGCTGTTTTTT

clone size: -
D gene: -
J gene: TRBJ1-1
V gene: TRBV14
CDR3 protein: CASSQVTGIGTEAFF
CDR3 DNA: TGTGCCAGCAGCCAAGTTACAGGGATTGGTACTGAAGCTTTCTTT

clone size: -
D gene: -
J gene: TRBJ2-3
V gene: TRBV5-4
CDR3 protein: CASSFVQGWADTQYF
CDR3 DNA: TGTGCCAGCAGCTTCGTGCAGGGGTGGGCAGATACGCAGTATTTT

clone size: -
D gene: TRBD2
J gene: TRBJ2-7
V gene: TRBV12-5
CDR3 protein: CASGTSGDYEQYF
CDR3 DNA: TGTGCTTCGGGGACTAGCGGAGACTACGAGCAGTACTTC

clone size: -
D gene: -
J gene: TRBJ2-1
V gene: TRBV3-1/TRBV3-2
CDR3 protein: CASSQAEYEQFF
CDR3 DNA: TGTGCCAGCAGCCAAGCCGAGTATGAGCAGTTCTTC

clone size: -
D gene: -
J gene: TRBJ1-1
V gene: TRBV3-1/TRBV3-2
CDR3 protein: CASSQYLDNTEAFF
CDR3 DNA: TGTGCCAGCAGCCAATATCTAGATAACACTGAAGCTTTCTTT

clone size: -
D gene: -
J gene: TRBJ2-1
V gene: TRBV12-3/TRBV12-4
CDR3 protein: CASSSDTNEQFF
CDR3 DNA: TGTGCCAGCAGTTCGGACACGAATGAGCAGTTCTTC

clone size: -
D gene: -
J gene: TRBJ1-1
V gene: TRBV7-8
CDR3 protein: CASSFGHKNTEAFF
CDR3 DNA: TGTGCCAGCAGCTTCGGACATAAGAACACTGAAGCTTTCTTT

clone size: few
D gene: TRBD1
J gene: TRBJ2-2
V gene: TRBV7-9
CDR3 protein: CASSLISGDRVSGELFF
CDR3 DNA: TGTGCCAGCAGCTTAATCTCCGGTGACAGGGTCTCCGGGGAGCTGTTTTTT

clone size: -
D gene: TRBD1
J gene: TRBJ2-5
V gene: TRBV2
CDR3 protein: CASRTGTAAETQYF
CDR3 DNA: TGTGCCAGCAGGACCGGGACAGCGGCGGAGACCCAGTACTTC

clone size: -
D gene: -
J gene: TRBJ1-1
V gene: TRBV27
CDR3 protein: CASGQTGNTEAFF
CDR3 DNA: TGTGCCAGCGGACAGACAGGGAACACTGAAGCTTTCTTT

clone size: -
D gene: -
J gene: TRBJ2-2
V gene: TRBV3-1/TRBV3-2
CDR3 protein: CASSRGLFTGELFF
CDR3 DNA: TGTGCCAGCAGCCGCGGACTTTTTACCGGGGAGCTGTTTTTT

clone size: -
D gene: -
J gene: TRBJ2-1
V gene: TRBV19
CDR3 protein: CASSRRESGEQFF
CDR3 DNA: TGTGCCAGTAGTCGTCGGGAGTCGGGTGAGCAGTTCTTC

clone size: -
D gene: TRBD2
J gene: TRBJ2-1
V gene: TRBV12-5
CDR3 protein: CASGTQAPISGLAGGPQYNEQFF
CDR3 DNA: TGTGCTAGTGGTACTCAGGCCCCTATTTCCGGATTAGCGGGAGGGCCACAATACAATGAGCAGTTCTTC

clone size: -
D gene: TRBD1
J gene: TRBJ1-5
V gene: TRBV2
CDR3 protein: CAGRTGGSGPQHF
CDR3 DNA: TGTGCCGGTAGGACAGGGGGCTCCGGGCCCCAGCATTTT

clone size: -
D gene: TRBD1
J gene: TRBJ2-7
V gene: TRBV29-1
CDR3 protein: CSVAAGQGPGEQYF
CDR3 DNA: TGCAGCGTTGCCGCCGGACAGGGGCCGGGCGAGCAGTACTTC

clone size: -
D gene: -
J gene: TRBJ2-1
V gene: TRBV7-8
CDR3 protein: CASSMGGGASYNEQFF
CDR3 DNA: TGTGCCAGCAGTATGGGGGGAGGAGCTTCCTACAATGAGCAGTTCTTC

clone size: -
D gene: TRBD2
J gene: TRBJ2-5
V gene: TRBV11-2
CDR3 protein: CASTETSGVETQYF
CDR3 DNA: TGTGCCAGCACCGAGACTAGCGGGGTAGAGACCCAGTACTTC

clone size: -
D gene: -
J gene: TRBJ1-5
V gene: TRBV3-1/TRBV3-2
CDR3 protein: CASSQDRCWGDQPQHF
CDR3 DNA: TGTGCCAGCAGCCAAGATCGATGCTGGGGAGATCAGCCCCAGCATTTT

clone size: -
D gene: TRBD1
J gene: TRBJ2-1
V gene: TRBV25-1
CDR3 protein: CASSDPTGGFEQFF
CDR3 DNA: TGTGCCAGCAGTGATCCGACAGGGGGCTTTGAGCAGTTCTTC

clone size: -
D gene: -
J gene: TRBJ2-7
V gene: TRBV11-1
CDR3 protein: CASSLWGGDEQYF
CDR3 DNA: TGTGCCAGCAGCTTATGGGGAGGCGACGAGCAGTACTTC

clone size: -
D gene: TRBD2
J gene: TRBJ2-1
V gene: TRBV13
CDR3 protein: CASSRPGLGRREQFF
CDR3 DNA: TGTGCCAGCAGCCGGCCGGGACTAGGGCGGCGTGAGCAGTTCTTC

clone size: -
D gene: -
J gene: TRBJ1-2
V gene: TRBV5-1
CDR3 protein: CASSSDRATNGYTF
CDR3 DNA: TGCGCCAGCAGCTCTGACAGAGCTACTAATGGCTACACCTTC

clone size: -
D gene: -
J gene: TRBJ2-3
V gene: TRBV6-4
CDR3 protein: CASSRENTDTQYF
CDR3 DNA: TGTGCCAGCAGCCGAGAAAACACAGATACGCAGTATTTT

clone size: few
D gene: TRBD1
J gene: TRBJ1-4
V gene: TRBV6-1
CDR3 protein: CASSEGGQGFEKLFF
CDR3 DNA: TGTGCCAGCAGTGAAGGGGGACAGGGTTTTGAAAAACTGTTTTTT

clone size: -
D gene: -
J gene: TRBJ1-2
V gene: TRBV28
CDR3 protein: CASSFRLYGYTF
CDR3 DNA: TGTGCCAGCAGTTTCAGACTCTATGGCTACACCTTC